The following is a T cell receptor (beta chain) sequence with its context. The antigen this receptor binds is unknown. An end of the junction does not agree with germline; a read error may underlie this. The sequencer listed for this sample is Illumina HiSeq 1500. Starting from the raw public reads, TCRdb applied fastp trimming at Q25, assembled clones with MiXCR and retained in-frame beta chains. CDR3 protein sequences are deduplicated, and each keeps its most common genes and DNA. In this sample the table shows hundreds of thousands of distinct CDR3 sequences, 35% to 45% of which occur a single time. The ten largest clones take up around 2.8% of the sample. Taken from the germline V gene, the CDR1 and CDR2 loops are SGHTA and FQGNSA. Its CDR3 holds 16 amino acids, cysteine through phenylalanine. Of the read, only the CDR3 DNA is kept; its 48 bases are in frame from base 1. This sample is part of a study of T cell repertoires in cytomegalovirus infection (dated by TCRdb to the late 2010s). Context from the whole study: Donor HLA type was relevant to the analysis, as public TCR beta signatures indicated carriage of CMV infection together with the matching HLA type. What the authors observed across the whole study: In the ex vivo response, HLA-C-restricted CMV-specific TCR beta clonotypes were dominant, and in two of eight donors the single most frequent clonotype came from this HLA-C-restricted group. In both this cohort and an independent 352-donor cohort, the cumulative frequency of public TCR beta family members distinguished carriers of CMV infection plus the relevant HLA type.

The chain employs TRBV7-2 and TRBJ1-4, with TRBD1 matching 9 junction bases. The sample taken for sequencing was PBMCs. The source of this sequence is a human donor in good health (CMV status not recorded). Some clones in this sample may be carry-over from other donors' samples. The CDR3 is CDSSLRSGTGNEKLFF. The bases read TGTGACAGCAGCTTAAGGTCCGGGACAGGGAATGAAAAACTGTTTTTT.